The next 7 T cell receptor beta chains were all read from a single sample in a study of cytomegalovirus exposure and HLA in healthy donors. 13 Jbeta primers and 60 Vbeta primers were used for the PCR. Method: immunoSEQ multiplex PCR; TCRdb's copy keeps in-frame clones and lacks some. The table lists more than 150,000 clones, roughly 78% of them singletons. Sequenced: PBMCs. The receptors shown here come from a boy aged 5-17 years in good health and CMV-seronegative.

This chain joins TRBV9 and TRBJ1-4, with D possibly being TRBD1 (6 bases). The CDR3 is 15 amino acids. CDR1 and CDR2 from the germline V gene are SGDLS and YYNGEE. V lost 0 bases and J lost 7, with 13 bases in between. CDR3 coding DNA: TGTGCCAGCAGCGTAGGAGGGGGATCCGCTGAAAAACTGTTTTTT. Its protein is CASSVGGGSAEKLFF. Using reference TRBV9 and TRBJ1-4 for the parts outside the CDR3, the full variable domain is DSGVTQTPKHLITATGQRVTLRCSPRSGDLSVYWYQQSLDQGLQFLIQYYNGEERAKGNILERFSAQQFPDLHSELNLSSLELGDSALYFCASSVGGGSAEKLFFGSGTQLSVL.

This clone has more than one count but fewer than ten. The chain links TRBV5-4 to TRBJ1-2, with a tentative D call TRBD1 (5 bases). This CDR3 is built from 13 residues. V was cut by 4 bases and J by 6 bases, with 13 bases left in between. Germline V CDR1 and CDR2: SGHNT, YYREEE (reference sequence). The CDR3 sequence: CASSIPGMDGYTF. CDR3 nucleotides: TGTGCCAGCAGCATTCCAGGGATGGATGGCTACACCTTC.

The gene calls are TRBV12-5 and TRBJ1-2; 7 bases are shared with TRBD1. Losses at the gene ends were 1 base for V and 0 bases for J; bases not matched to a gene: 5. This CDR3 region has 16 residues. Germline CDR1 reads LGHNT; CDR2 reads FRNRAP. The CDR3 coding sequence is TGTGCTAGTGGTTTGGCCCGACAGGGAACTAACTATGGCTACACCTTC. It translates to CASGLARQGTNYGYTF.

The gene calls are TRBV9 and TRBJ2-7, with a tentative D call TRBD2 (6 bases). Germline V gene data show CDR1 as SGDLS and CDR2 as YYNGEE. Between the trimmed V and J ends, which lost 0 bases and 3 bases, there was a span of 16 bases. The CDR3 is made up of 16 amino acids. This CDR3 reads CASSVAGGEAGYEQYF. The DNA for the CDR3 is TGTGCCAGCAGCGTAGCTGGCGGGGAGGCGGGCTACGAGCAGTACTTC.

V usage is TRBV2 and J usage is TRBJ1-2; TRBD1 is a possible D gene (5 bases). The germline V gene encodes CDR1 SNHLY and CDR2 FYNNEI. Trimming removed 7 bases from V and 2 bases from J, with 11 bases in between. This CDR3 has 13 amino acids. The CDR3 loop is CASKLDINYGYTF. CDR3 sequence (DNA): TGTGCCAGCAAGCTGGACATCAACTATGGCTACACCTTC.

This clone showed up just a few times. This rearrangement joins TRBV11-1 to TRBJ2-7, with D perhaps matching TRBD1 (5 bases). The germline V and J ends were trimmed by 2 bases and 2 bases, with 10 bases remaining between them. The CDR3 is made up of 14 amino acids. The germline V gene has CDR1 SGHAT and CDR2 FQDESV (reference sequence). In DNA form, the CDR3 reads TGTGCCAGCAGCTTATCAGCAGGGACCTACGAGCAGTACTTC. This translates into CASSLSAGTYEQYF.

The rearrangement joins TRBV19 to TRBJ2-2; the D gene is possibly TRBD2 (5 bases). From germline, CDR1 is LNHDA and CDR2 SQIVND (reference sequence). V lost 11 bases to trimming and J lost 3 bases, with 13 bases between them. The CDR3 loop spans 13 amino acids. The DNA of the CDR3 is TGTGCCTGTGAGGGAATCGACACCGGGGAGCTGTTTTTT. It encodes CACEGIDTGELFF.